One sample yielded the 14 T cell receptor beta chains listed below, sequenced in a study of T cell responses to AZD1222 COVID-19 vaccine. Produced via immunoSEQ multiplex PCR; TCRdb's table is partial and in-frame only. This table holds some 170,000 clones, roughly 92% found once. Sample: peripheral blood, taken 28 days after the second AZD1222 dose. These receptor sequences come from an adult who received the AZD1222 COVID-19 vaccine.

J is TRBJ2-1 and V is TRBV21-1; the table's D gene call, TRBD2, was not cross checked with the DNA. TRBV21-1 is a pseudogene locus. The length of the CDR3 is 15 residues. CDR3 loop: CASSRGLLVRNEQFF. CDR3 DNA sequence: TGTGCCAGCAGCAGGGGACTGTTGGTTCGCAATGAGCAGTTCTTC.

This CDR3 is CAISLTSGSSDEQYF. The CDR3 DNA reads as TGTGCCATCAGCCTTACTAGCGGGAGTTCAGACGAGCAGTACTTC. The V and J genes are TRBV10-3 and TRBJ2-7, with 11 nucleotides matching TRBD2. V shed 6 bases and J 5 bases; nucleotides not matched to a gene: 9. Germline loops: CDR1 ENHRY, CDR2 SYGVKD. The CDR3 runs to 15 residues.

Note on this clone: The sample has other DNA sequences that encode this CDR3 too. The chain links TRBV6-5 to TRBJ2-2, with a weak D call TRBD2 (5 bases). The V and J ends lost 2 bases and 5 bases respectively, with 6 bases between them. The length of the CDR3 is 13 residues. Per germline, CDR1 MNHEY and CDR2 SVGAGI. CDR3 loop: CASSYEGTGELFF. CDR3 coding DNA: TGTGCCAGCAGTTACGAGGGAACCGGGGAGCTGTTTTTT.

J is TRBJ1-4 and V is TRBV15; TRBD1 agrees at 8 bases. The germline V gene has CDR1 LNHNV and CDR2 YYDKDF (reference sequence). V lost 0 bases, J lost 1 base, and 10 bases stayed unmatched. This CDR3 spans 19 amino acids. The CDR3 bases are TGTGCCACCAGCAGAGATATGGACAGGGAGCAGGTAACTAATGAAAAACTGTTTTTT. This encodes CATSRDMDREQVTNEKLFF.

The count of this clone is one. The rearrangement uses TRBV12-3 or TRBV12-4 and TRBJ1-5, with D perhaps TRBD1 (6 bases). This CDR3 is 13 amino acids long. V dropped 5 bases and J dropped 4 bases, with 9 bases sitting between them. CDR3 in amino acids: CASSQGWNQPQHF. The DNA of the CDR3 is TGTGCCAGCAGTCAGGGGTGGAATCAGCCCCAGCATTTT.

CDR3 protein: CSVQGASTDTQYF. The CDR3 region has the DNA TGCAGCGTACAGGGGGCGAGCACAGATACGCAGTATTTT. V is TRBV29-1 and J is TRBJ2-3; TRBD1 aligns across 9 bases. With V trimmed by 6 bases and J by 0 bases, 1 base remained unmatched. The CDR3 spans 13 residues. Germline CDR1 reads SQVTM; CDR2 reads ANQGSEA.

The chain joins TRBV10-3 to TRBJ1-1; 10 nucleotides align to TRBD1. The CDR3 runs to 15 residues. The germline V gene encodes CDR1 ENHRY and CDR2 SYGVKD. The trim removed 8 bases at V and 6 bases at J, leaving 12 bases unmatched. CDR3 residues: CAILQGTGVSAEAFF. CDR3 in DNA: TGTGCCATCCTTCAAGGGACAGGGGTCAGCGCTGAAGCTTTCTTT.

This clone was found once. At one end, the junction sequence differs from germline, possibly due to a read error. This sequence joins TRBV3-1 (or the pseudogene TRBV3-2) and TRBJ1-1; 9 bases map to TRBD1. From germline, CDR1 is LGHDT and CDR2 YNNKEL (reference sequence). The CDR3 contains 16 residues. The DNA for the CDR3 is TGTGCCAGTAGCCCGGGACAGGGTATACGGAACACTGAAGCTTTCTTT. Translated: CASSPGQGIRNTEAFF.

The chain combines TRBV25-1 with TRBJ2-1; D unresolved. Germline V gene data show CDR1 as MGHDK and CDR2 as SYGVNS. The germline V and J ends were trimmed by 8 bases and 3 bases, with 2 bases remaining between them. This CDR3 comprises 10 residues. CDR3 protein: CASFYNEQFF. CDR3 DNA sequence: TGTGCCAGCTTCTACAATGAGCAGTTCTTC.

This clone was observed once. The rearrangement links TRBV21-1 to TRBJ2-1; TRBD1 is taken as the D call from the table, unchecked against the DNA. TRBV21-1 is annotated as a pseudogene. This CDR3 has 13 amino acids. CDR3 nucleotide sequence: TGTGCCAGCAGCGCCTGGCCCGAACATGAGCAGTTCTTC. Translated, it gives CASSAWPEHEQFF.

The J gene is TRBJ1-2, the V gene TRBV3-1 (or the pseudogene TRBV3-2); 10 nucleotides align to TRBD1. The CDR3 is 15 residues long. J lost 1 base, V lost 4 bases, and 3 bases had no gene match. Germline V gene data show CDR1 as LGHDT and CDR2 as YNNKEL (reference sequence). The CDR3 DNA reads TGTGCCAGCAGCCCTTGGGACAGGGGTAACTATGGCTACACCTTC. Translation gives CASSPWDRGNYGYTF.

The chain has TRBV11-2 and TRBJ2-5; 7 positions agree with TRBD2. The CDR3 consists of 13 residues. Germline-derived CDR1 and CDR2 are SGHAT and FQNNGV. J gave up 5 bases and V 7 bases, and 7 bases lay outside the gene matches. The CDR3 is CASNKMGGETQYF. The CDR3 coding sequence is TGTGCCAGCAACAAAATGGGGGGGGAGACCCAGTACTTC.

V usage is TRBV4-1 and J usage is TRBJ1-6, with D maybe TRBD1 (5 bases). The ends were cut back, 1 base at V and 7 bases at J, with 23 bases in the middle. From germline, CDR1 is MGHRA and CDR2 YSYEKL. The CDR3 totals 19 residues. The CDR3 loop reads CASSQVPPDTSIRNSPLHF. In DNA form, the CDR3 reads TGCGCCAGCAGCCAAGTTCCGCCGGACACCTCAATCCGGAATTCACCCCTCCACTTT.

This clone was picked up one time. The CDR3 DNA follows: TGTGCCAGCAGCCAAGAAACAGGGGGGCGCCAAGACATTCAGTACTTC. It is translated as CASSQETGGRQDIQYF. V is TRBV4-2 and J is TRBJ2-4; 8 positions agree with TRBD1. Trimming at V came to 0 bases and at J to 8 bases, leaving 9 bases not matched to a gene. This CDR3 is 16 amino acids long. CDR1 and CDR2 from the germline V gene are LGHNA and YNFKEQ.